Below, 10 T cell receptor beta chains from the same sample are listed, as sequenced in a study of T-cell memory formation after mild COVID-19. TCRdb re-analysed the 5' RACE reads in MiXCR, keeping a single row per CDR3 protein. Here the sample spans under 50,000 distinct CDR3 sequences, roughly a quarter being singletons. Sequenced sample: PBMCs or a T cell subset sorted from them (not recorded which). These receptors were collected from a man between 18 and 29 years old who had mild COVID-19 (a few samples of this study predate the infection). Cell type and time point are not known.

This clonotype has a handful of counts. The chain combines TRBV20-1 with TRBJ1-2, with D hard to call. The CDR3 is 14 amino acids. Deletions cut 2 bases from V and 2 bases from J, with 12 bases between. Per germline, CDR1 DFQATT and CDR2 SNEGSKA (reference sequence). In DNA form, the CDR3 reads TGCAGTGCTAGAAGGCAGGCCGACAACTATGGCTACACCTTC. Residues: CSARRQADNYGYTF.

CDR3 loop: CASSPLAGMKTQYF. The CDR3 DNA follows: TGTGCCAGCAGCCCACTAGCGGGGATGAAGACCCAGTACTTC. The genes are TRBV6-2 or TRBV6-3 and TRBJ2-5; TRBD2 matches at 10 bases. V shed 6 bases and J 6 bases; nucleotides not matched to a gene: 7. The CDR3 has 14 amino acids. Looked up from germline, CDR1 is MNHEY and CDR2 is SVGEGT.

The chain carries TRBV28 and TRBJ2-1; 7 bases line up with TRBD1. CDR1 is MDHEN, CDR2 SYDVKM, per germline. There are 13 residues in the CDR3. Trimming took 6 bases from V and 5 from J; bases not matched to a gene: 4. The chain's CDR3 is CASRFTGDNEQFF. DNA for the CDR3: TGTGCCAGCAGATTTACAGGGGACAATGAGCAGTTCTTC.

The gene calls are TRBV4-1 and TRBJ1-5, with D perhaps TRBD1 (5 bases). The CDR3 consists of 15 residues. CDR1 is MGHRA and CDR2 is YSYEKL in the germline V gene. V was pared by 0 bases and J by 6 bases, with 12 bases between. CDR3 sequence reads: CASSQERGGGQPQHF. Here the CDR3 DNA reads TGCGCCAGCAGCCAAGAACGTGGGGGAGGTCAGCCCCAGCATTTT.

The V gene is TRBV6-2 or TRBV6-3, the J gene TRBJ2-7; 7 positions agree with TRBD1. V lost 6 bases to trimming and J lost 4 bases; unmatched junction nucleotides: 6. Germline V gene sequence: CDR1 MNHEY, CDR2 SVGEGT. The CDR3 runs 13 residues. The CDR3 DNA reads TGTGCCAGCAGCCCCCGGGGACAGTACGAGCAGTACGTC. Translated: CASSPRGQYEQYV.

The chain joins TRBV7-9 to TRBJ2-1; D not certain. V was shortened by 7 bases and J by 4 bases, with 11 bases between the two germline ends. The CDR3 has 13 residues. Looked up from germline, CDR1 is SEHNR and CDR2 is FQNEAQ (reference sequence). This CDR3 reads CASTATLYNEQFF. CDR3 DNA sequence: TGTGCCAGCACGGCGACCCTTTACAATGAGCAGTTCTTC.

This clonotype has only a few counts. This rearrangement joins TRBV7-2 to TRBJ2-1, with D uncertain. The CDR3 sequence is 12 residues long. Germline assignment: CDR1 SGHTA and CDR2 FQGNSA. V was trimmed by 3 bases and J by 9 bases, leaving 9 bases between them. CDR3 sequence reads: CASSFVSFEQFF. The CDR3, as DNA: TGTGCCAGCAGCTTCGTTAGTTTTGAGCAGTTCTTC.

This sequence joins TRBV29-1 and TRBJ1-2; 10 bases match TRBD1. The CDR3 loop spans 14 amino acids. With V trimmed by 5 bases and J by 8 bases, 11 bases remained unmatched. CDR1 SQVTM and CDR2 ANQGSEA come from the germline V gene. The CDR3, as DNA: TGCAGCGTTACAACACCCGGGACAGGGGACGGCTACACCTTC. Translated: CSVTTPGTGDGYTF.

There are a few counts of this clonotype. This chain connects TRBV7-2 to TRBJ2-1; D ambiguous. The germline V gene has CDR1 SGHTA and CDR2 FQGNSA. CDR3 length equals 13 residues. V lost 3 bases and J lost 6, with 9 bases in between. The CDR3 region has the DNA TGTGCCAGCAGCTTTACACACGGCAATGAGCAGTTCTTC. Translating gives CASSFTHGNEQFF. Using reference TRBV7-2 and TRBJ2-1 for the parts outside the CDR3, the full variable domain is GAGVSQSPSNKVTEKGKDVELRCDPISGHTALYWYRQSLGQGLEFLIYFQGNSAPDKSGLPSDRFSAERTGGSVSTLTIQRTQQEDSAVYLCASSFTHGNEQFFGPGTRLTVL.

The genes are TRBV11-2 and TRBJ2-2; 7 bases align to TRBD1. Per germline, CDR1 SGHAT and CDR2 FQNNGV. The CDR3 has 14 amino acids. The V and J ends lost 4 bases and 6 bases, in that order; junction bases with no gene match: 5. CDR3 protein: CASSSPTGPGELFF. The DNA for the CDR3 is TGTGCCAGCAGCTCCCCGACAGGGCCCGGGGAGCTGTTTTTT.